This entry is about one TCR beta chain. The antigen is undetermined. The PCR had 60 Vbeta and 13 Jbeta primers. Data came from immunoSEQ multiplex PCR; TCRdb stores just in-frame clones and leaves some out. This table has a few hundred thousand clones, 83% appearing once. These data are taken from a study of cytomegalovirus exposure and HLA in healthy donors. Study-level findings and limits: Later analysis suggested links between common viral pathogens and several top significant clusters. The classifier, whose performance was assessed in both the original and validation cohorts, reportedly diagnosed cytomegalovirus status with high specificity and sensitivity.

Germline CDR1 is LNHDA and CDR2 is SQIVND (reference sequence). The CDR3 totals 14 residues. Unmatched junction bases numbered 6, after V lost 6 bases and J lost 4 bases. This clonotype was obtained from a girl aged 5-17 years in good health and CMV-seronegative. The chain carries TRBV19 and TRBJ2-7, with 10 bases matching TRBD1. The sample was PBMCs. CDR3: CASRPGQGFYEQYF. The DNA for the CDR3 is TGTGCCAGTAGGCCGGGACAGGGGTTTTACGAGCAGTACTTC.